The 2 T cell receptor beta chains below were found in one sample sequenced in a study of OX40 agonist ivuxolimab in advanced cancers. Sequenced by immunoSEQ multiplex PCR; TCRdb stores in-frame clones only, minus some. The sample has tens of thousands of clones, 83% seen once; the top ten hold roughly 3.3%. Specimen: CD4+ or CD8+ T cells sorted from blood, collected in a trial of the OX40 agonist ivuxolimab. The receptors derive from an adult with an advanced solid tumor such as melanoma, head and neck, liver or kidney cancer.

V and J are TRBV6-1 and TRBJ1-1; TRBD1 is a possible D gene (6 bases). The ends were cut back, 0 bases at V and 6 bases at J, with 8 bases in the middle. Per germline, CDR1 MNHNS and CDR2 SASEGT. The CDR3 covers 13 residues. The CDR3 loop is CASSEAPGAEAFF. DNA for the CDR3: TGTGCCAGCAGTGAAGCGCCAGGGGCTGAAGCTTTCTTT.

The genes are TRBV2 and TRBJ1-1, with D tentatively TRBD1 (5 bases). V dropped 3 bases and J dropped 4 bases, with 15 bases sitting between them. The CDR3 has 15 amino acids. Germline V CDR1 and CDR2: SNHLY, FYNNEI. CDR3 bases: TGTGCCAGCAGTGACCCGGGGCAGAGGGGCACTGAAGCTTTCTTT. Residues: CASSDPGQRGTEAFF.